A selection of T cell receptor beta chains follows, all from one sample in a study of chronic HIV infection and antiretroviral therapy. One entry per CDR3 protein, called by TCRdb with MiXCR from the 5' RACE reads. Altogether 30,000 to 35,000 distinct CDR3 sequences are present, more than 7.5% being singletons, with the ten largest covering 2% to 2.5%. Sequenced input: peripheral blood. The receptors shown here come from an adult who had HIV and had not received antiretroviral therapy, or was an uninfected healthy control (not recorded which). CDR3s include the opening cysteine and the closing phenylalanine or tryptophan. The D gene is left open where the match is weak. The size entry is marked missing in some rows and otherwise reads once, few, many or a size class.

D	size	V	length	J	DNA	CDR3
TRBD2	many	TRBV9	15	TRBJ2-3	TGTGCCAGCAGCGCAAGCGGGGGGGCCGCAGATACGCAGTATTTT	CASSASGGAADTQYF
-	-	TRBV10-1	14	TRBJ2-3	TGCGCCAGCAGTGAGTCGACGGGAGCAGATACGCAGTATTTT	CASSESTGADTQYF
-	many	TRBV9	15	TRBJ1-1	TGTGCCAGCAGCGTAAGTTGGGCGTTGAACACTGAAGCTTTCTTT	CASSVSWALNTEAFF
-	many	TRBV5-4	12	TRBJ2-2	TGTGCCAGCAGCAGCACAGGGGGGGAGCTGTTTTTT	CASSSTGGELFF
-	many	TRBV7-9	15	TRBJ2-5	TGTGCCAGCAGCTTAGGGGACACCATACAAGAGACCCAGTACTTC	CASSLGDTIQETQYF
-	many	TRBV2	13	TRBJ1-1	TGTGCCAGCAGTGGGGGGGGACCCTCAAAGGCTTTCTTT	CASSGGGPSKAFF
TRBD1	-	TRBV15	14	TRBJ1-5	TGTGCCACCAGCGGAGCAGGGGGTCGGCAGCCCCAGCATTTT	CATSGAGGRQPQHF
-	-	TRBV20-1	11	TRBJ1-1	TGCAGTGCTAGAAATACAGGTGAAGCTTTCTTT	CSARNTGEAFF
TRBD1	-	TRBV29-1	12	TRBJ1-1	TGCAGCGTTAGGGGGCGGAACACTGAAGCTTTCTTT	CSVRGRNTEAFF
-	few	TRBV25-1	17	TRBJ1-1	TGTGCCAGCAGTGCGGGGGATCGAGGGGTGATGAACACTGAAGCTTTCTTT	CASSAGDRGVMNTEAFF
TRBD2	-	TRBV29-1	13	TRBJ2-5	TGCAGCGTTGAAAGTAGCGGGGCAGAGACCCAGTACTTC	CSVESSGAETQYF
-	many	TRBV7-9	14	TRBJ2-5	TGTGCCAGCAGCTTAACAGGACCCCAAGAGACCCAGTACTTC	CASSLTGPQETQYF
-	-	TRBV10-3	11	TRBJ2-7	TGTGCCACAGGACCGACACCGGAGCAGTACTTC	CATGPTPEQYF
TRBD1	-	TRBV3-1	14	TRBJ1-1	TGTGCCAGCAGGCCCGGGACAGGGGGCTCTGAAGCTTTCTTT	CASRPGTGGSEAFF
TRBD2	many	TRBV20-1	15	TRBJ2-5	TGCAGTGCAGCCACTAGCGGGGGGGTATCAGAGACCCAGTACTTC	CSAATSGGVSETQYF
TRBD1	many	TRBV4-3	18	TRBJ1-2	TGCGCCAGCAGCCAAGTTACAGGGGGGGGCCCCTCTAACTATGGCTACACCTTC	CASSQVTGGGPSNYGYTF
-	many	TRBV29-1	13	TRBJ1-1	TGCAGCGTTGAAGGAAGACAACGAGCTGAAGCTTTCTTT	CSVEGRQRAEAFF
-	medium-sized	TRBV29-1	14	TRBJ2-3	TGCAGCGTTAGGGGGGCCTACTTCGCAGATACGCAGTATTTT	CSVRGAYFADTQYF
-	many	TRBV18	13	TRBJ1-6	TGTGCCAGCTCACCAGACAGCAATTCACCCCTCCACTTT	CASSPDSNSPLHF
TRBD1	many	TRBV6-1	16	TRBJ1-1	TGTGCCAGCAGTCCCCCGGGACAGGGCCTGAAAACTGAAGCTTTCTTT	CASSPPGQGLKTEAFF
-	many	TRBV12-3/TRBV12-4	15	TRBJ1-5	TGTGCCAGCAGCCCGGGGAGATATAGCAATCAGCCCCAGCATTTT	CASSPGRYSNQPQHF
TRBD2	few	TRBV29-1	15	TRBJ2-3	TGCAGCGCAGGACTAGCGGGAGACGTCACAGATACGCAGTATTTT	CSAGLAGDVTDTQYF
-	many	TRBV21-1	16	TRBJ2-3	TGTGCCAGCAGCAAAGTCGGGACAGGTTTCACAGATACGCAGTATTTT	CASSKVGTGFTDTQYF
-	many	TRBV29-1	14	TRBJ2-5	TGCAGCGTTGAAGGTGCAGGGAACCAAGAGACCCAGTACTTC	CSVEGAGNQETQYF
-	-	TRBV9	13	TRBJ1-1	TGTGCCAGCAGTCACAAAGGGGGCACTGAAGCTTTCTTT	CASSHKGGTEAFF
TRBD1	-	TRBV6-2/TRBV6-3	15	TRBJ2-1	TGTGCCAGCAGTTACCGGGACAGGAGTAGGGATGAGCAGTTCTTC	CASSYRDRSRDEQFF
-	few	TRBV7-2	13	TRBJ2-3	TGTGCCAGCAGCTTACGGTGGCAGGCGGGGAGGTATTTT	CASSLRWQAGRYF
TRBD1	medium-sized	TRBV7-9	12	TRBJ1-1	TGTGCCAGTTCGGACAGGGACACTGAAGCTTTCTTT	CASSDRDTEAFF
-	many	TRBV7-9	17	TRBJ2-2	TGTGCCAGCAGCAGACCGGGACCTTCATCGAACACCGGGGAGCTGTTTTTT	CASSRPGPSSNTGELFF
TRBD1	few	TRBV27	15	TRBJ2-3	TGTGCCAGCAGTTTGGGGGGACAGGGGAGAAATACGCAGTATTTT	CASSLGGQGRNTQYF
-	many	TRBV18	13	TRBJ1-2	TGTGCCAGCTCACCGGGTGCTAACTATGGCTACACCTTC	CASSPGANYGYTF
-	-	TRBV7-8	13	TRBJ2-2	TGTGCCAGCAGCGCAAAGAGATCCGGGGAGCTGTTTTTT	CASSAKRSGELFF
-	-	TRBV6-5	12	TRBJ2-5	TGTGCCAGCAGCGGTGGTGCAGAGACCCAGTACTTC	CASSGGAETQYF
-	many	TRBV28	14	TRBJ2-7	TGTGCCAGCAGTTTAGTCCCCCCAGGCAGCGAGCAGTACTTC	CASSLVPPGSEQYF
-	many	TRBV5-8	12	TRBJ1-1	TGTGCCAGCAGCTATCTGGACACTGAAGCTTTCTTT	CASSYLDTEAFF
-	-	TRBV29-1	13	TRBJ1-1	TGCAGCGTAGTCGGGACGGCGAACACTGAAGCTTTCTTT	CSVVGTANTEAFF
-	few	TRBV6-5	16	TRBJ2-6	TGTGCCAGCAGTCGCTCGGGAGACTCTGGGGCCAACGTCCTGACTTTC	CASSRSGDSGANVLTF
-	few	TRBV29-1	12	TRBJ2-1	TGCAGCGTTGTACGGGTAGTAAATGAGAAGTTCTTC	CSVVRVVNEKFF
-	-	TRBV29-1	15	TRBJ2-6	TGCAGCGTTGAAGATGGGCAGGGCCGGGCCAACGTCCTGACTTTC	CSVEDGQGRANVLTF
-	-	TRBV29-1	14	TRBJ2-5	TGCAGCGTTGGACTCCTGGGACTCCAAGAGACCCAGTACTTC	CSVGLLGLQETQYF
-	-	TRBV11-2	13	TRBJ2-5	TGTGCCAGCAGCTTAGTGTCTCAAGAGACCCAGTACTTC	CASSLVSQETQYF
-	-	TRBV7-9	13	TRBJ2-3	TGTGCCAGCAGCTTAGGCTACACAAATACGCAGTATTTT	CASSLGYTNTQYF
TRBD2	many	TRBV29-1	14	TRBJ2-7	TGCAGCGTTGAGACTAGCGGGACGACCTACGAGCAGTACTTC	CSVETSGTTYEQYF
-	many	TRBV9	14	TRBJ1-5	TGTGCCAGCAGCCTCGGAGGAGGGTCCCAGCCCCAGCATTTT	CASSLGGGSQPQHF
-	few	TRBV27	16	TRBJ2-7	TGTGCCAGCAGCCCCACCGACTACGAGAGCTCCTACGAGCAGTACTTC	CASSPTDYESSYEQYF
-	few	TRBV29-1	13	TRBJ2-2	TGCAGCGTTGAGGTCAGGGTCACCGGGGAGCTGTTTTTT	CSVEVRVTGELFF
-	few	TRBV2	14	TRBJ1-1	TGTGCCAGCAGTTTGGGGGGAAGGAGCACTGAAGCTTTCTTT	CASSLGGRSTEAFF
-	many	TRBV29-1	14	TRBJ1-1	TGCAGCGGCTCCCGGACCCTAATGAACACTGAAGCTTTCTTT	CSGSRTLMNTEAFF
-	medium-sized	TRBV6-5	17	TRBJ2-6	TGTGCCAGCACCCGCCGGGGGCGTAACTCTGGGGCCAACGTCCTGACTTTC	CASTRRGRNSGANVLTF
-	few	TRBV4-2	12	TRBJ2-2	TGTGCCAGCTCACCTCCCGGGACAGAGCTGTTTTTT	CASSPPGTELFF
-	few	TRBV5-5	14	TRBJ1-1	TGTGCCAGCAGCTTAGTGGGGCTGAACACTGAAGCTTTCTTT	CASSLVGLNTEAFF
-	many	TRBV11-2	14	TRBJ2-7	TGTGCCAGCAGCTTGGAACTAGTTAACTACGAGCAGTACTTC	CASSLELVNYEQYF
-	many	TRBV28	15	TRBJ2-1	TGTGCCAGCCGACCGGACCGGAGCTCCTACAATGAGCAGTTCTTC	CASRPDRSSYNEQFF
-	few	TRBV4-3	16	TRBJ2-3	TGCGCCAGCAGCCAGGAAACCGGGACTGGCACAGATACGCAGTATTTT	CASSQETGTGTDTQYF
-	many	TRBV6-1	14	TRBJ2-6	TGTGCCAGCAGTGAATCTACAGGGGCCAACGTCCTGACTTTC	CASSESTGANVLTF
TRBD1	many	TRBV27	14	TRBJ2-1	TGTGCCAGCACCCCGGACAGGGGTGGCAATGAGCAGTTCTTC	CASTPDRGGNEQFF